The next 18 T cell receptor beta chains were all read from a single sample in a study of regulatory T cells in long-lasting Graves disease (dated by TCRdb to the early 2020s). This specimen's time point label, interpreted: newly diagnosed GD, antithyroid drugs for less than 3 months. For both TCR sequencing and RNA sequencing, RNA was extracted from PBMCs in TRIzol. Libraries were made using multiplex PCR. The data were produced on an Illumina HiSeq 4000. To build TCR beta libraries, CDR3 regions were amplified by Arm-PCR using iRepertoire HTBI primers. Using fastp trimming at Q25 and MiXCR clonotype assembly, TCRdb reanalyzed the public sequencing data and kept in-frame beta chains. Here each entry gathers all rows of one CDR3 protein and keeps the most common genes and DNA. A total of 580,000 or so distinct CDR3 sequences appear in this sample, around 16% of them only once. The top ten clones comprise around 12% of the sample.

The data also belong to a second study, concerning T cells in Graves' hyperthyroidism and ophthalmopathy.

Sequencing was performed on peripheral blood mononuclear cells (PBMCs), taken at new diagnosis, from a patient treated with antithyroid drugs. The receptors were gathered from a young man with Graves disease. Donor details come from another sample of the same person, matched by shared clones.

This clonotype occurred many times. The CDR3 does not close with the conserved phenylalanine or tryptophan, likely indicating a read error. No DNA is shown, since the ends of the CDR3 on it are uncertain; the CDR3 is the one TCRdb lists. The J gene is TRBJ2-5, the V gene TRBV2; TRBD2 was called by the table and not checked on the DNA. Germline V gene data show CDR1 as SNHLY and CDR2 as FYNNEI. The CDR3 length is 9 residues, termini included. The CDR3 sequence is CASMGGLAV.

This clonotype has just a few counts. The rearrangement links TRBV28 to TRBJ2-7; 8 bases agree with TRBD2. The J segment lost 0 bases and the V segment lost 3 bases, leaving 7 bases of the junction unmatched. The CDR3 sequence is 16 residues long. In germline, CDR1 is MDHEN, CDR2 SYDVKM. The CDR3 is CASSLPTSGYSYEQYF. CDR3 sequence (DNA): TGTGCCAGCAGTTTGCCTACTAGCGGATACTCCTACGAGCAGTACTTC.

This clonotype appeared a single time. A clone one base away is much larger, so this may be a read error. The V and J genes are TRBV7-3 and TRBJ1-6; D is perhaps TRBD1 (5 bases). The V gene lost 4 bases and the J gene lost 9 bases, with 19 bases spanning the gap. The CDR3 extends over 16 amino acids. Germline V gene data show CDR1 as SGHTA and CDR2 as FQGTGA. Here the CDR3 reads CASSSRQAGLGSPLHF. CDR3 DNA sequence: TGTGCCAGCAGCTCGCGGCAGGCAGGGTTGGGTTCACCCCTCCACTTT.

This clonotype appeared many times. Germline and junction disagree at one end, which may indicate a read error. In nucleotides, the CDR3 is TGTGCCTGGAGTGACAGTGGATTT. It yields the protein CAWSDSGF. This sequence joins TRBV30 and TRBJ1-1; D is undetermined. The CDR3 is made up of 8 amino acids. Germline V gene lookup returns CDR1 GTSNPN and CDR2 SVGIG (reference sequence).

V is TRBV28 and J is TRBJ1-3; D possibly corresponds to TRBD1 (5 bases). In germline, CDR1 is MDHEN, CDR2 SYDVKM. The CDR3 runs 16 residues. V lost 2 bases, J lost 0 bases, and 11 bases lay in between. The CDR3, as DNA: TGTGCCAGCAGTTTAAGGGACGTGAGCTCTGGAAACACCATATATTTT. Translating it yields CASSLRDVSSGNTIYF.

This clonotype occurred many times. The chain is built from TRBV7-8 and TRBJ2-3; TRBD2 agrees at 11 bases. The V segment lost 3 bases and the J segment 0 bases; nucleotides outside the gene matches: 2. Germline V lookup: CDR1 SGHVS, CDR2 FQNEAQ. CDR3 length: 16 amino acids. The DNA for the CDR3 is TGTGCCAGCAGCTTTACTAGCGGGAGAAGCACAGATACGCAGTATTTT. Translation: CASSFTSGRSTDTQYF.

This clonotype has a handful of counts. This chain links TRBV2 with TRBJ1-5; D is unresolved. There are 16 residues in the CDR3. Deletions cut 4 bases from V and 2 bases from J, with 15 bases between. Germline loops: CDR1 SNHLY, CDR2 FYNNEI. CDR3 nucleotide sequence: TGTGCCAGCAGTGTTACGGTGATTTCAGGCAATCAGCCCCAGCATTTT. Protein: CASSVTVISGNQPQHF.

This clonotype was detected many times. In nucleotides, the CDR3 is TGTGCCAGCAGTGGGACAGGAAATTATATGAACACTGAAGCTTTCTTT. Translation: CASSGTGNYMNTEAFF. The rearrangement joins TRBV2 to TRBJ1-1; 7 bases are shared with TRBD1. There are 16 residues in the CDR3. Germline loops: CDR1 SNHLY, CDR2 FYNNEI. J gave up 0 bases and V 4 bases, and 8 bases lay outside the gene matches.

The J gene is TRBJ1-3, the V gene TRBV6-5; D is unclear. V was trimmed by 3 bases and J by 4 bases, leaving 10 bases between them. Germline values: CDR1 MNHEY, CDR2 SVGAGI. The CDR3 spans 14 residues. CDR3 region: CASSYGRVGNTIYF. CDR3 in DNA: TGTGCCAGCAGTTATGGGAGGGTAGGAAACACCATATATTTT.

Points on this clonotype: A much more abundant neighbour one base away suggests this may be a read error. The CDR3 region has the DNA TGTGCCAGCAGGCTCGAATGGAGACGGATCTACGAGCAGTACTTC. Protein sequence: CASRLEWRRIYEQYF. This sequence joins TRBV2 and TRBJ2-7; no firm D call. Germline V lookup: CDR1 SNHLY, CDR2 FYNNEI. CDR3 length: 15 residues. V was cut by 6 bases and J by 3 bases, with 18 bases left in between.

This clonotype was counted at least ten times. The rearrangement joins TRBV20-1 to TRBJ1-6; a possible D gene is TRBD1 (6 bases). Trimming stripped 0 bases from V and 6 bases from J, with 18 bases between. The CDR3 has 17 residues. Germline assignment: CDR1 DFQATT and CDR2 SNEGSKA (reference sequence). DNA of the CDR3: TGCAGTGCTAGAGATGGCGGGACATTGATGGTTAATTCACCCCTCCACTTT. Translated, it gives CSARDGGTLMVNSPLHF.

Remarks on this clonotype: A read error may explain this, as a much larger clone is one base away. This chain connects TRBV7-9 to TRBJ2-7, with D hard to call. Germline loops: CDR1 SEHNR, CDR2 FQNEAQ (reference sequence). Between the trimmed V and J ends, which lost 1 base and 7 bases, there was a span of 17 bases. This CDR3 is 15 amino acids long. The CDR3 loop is CASSLVSAALVEQYF. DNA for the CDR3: TGTGCCAGCAGCTTAGTTTCCGCCGCTCTCGTAGAGCAGTACTTC.

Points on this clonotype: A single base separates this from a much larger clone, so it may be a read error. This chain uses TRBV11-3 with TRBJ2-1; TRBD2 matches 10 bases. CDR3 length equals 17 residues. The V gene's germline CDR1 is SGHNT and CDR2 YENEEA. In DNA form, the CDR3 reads TGTACCAGCAGCTCCTATAGCGGGAGGCGGCCCTACAATGAGCAGTTCTTC. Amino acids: CTSSSYSGRRPYNEQFF.

CDR3 sequence: CSVQTSGRIGEQFF. CDR3 DNA sequence: TGCAGCGTTCAGACTAGCGGGAGGATTGGTGAGCAGTTCTTC. The chain carries TRBV29-1 and TRBJ2-1; 13 positions match TRBD2. The CDR3 sequence is 14 residues long. CDR1 SQVTM and CDR2 ANQGSEA come from the germline V gene. Trimming removed 5 bases from V and 9 bases from J; junction bases left unmatched: 7.

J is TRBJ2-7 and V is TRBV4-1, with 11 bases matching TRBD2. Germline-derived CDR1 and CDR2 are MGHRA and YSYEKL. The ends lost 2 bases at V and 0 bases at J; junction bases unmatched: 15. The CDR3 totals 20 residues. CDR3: CASSQRSGGLAAGSSYEQYF. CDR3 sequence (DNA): TGCGCCAGCAGCCAACGATCTGGGGGACTAGCGGCCGGGAGCTCCTACGAGCAGTACTTC.

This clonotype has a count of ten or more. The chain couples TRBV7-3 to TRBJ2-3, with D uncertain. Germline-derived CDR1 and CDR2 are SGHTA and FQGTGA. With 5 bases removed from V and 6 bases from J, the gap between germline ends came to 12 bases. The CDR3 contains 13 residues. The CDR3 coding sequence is TGTGCCAGCAGCACCGAAGGGTGGGATACGCAGTATTTT. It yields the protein CASSTEGWDTQYF.

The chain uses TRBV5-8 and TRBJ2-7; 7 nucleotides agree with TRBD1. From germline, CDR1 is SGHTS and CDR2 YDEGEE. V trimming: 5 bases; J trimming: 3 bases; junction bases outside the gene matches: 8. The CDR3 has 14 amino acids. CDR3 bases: TGTGCCAGCAGTCTCCGGGACAGCGACTACGAGCAGTACTTC. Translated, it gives CASSLRDSDYEQYF.

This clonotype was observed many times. CDR3 in DNA: TGCAGTGCTAGAGTATGGGACAGGGATCAGCCCCAGCATTTT. Translated, it gives CSARVWDRDQPQHF. The chain carries TRBV20-1 and TRBJ1-5; 9 bases are shared with TRBD1. V lost 1 base, J lost 5 bases, and 3 bases stayed unmatched. The germline V gene encodes CDR1 DFQATT and CDR2 SNEGSKA (reference sequence). The CDR3 is 14 amino acids.